These T cell receptor beta chains were read from a single sample in a study of CD8+CD57+ T cells in acquired aplastic anemia. TCRdb passed the reads through MiXCR, listing each CDR3 protein once. Among more than 150,000 distinct CDR3 sequences, over 60% were seen once, and the ten largest hold about 45%. Source material: sorted CD4+, CD8+, or CD8+CD57+ T cells (not recorded which) from PBMCs. All receptors come from a human donor with severe aplastic anemia or a healthy control (not recorded which). The CDR3 runs from the conserved cysteine through the conserved F or W. Fields, in order: clone size, J gene, D gene, V gene, CDR3 DNA, CDR3 protein. A D gene is named only where the DNA matches it firmly. The size field is filled for only some rows; it gives once, few, many or a size class.

clone_size: once
j_call: TRBJ1-1
d_call: -
v_call: TRBV7-9
cdr3_nt: TGTGCCAGCAGCCCTCAGATGAACACTGAAGCTTTCTTT
cdr3_aa: CASSPQMNTEAFF

clone_size: -
j_call: TRBJ2-5
d_call: -
v_call: TRBV7-7
cdr3_nt: TGTGCTAGCAGCTTACTGGACAGCCAAGAGACCCAGTACTTC
cdr3_aa: CASSLLDSQETQYF

clone_size: -
j_call: TRBJ1-3
d_call: -
v_call: TRBV7-2
cdr3_nt: TGTGCCAGCAGCTTAGATCGAAACACCATATATTTT
cdr3_aa: CASSLDRNTIYF

clone_size: -
j_call: TRBJ2-7
d_call: -
v_call: TRBV20-1
cdr3_nt: TGCAGTGCTAGAATGACAGGGAGGGAGCAGTACTTC
cdr3_aa: CSARMTGREQYF

clone_size: -
j_call: TRBJ2-2
d_call: -
v_call: TRBV29-1
cdr3_nt: TGCAGCGCTGCGGGCGGGAAAAACACCGGGGAGCTGTTTTTT
cdr3_aa: CSAAGGKNTGELFF

clone_size: -
j_call: TRBJ2-3
d_call: TRBD2
v_call: TRBV14
cdr3_nt: TGTGCCAGCAGCCAAGATCGAGCGGGGTTGTCAGATACGCAGTATTTT
cdr3_aa: CASSQDRAGLSDTQYF

clone_size: -
j_call: TRBJ1-2
d_call: -
v_call: TRBV7-9
cdr3_nt: TGTGCCAGCAGCTACGGACAGAGCTATGGCTACACCTTC
cdr3_aa: CASSYGQSYGYTF

clone_size: -
j_call: TRBJ2-2
d_call: -
v_call: TRBV10-1
cdr3_nt: TGCGCCAGCAGTGCCGGGGCGGGCACCGGGGAGCTGTTTTTT
cdr3_aa: CASSAGAGTGELFF

clone_size: many
j_call: TRBJ1-6
d_call: -
v_call: TRBV28
cdr3_nt: TGTGCCAGCAGCCTAAGAAATGATCCACCCCTCCACTTT
cdr3_aa: CASSLRNDPPLHF

clone_size: -
j_call: TRBJ1-6
d_call: -
v_call: TRBV27
cdr3_nt: TGTGCCAGCCGGGACTGGCGCTCCTATAATTCACCCCTCCACTTT
cdr3_aa: CASRDWRSYNSPLHF

clone_size: -
j_call: TRBJ1-1
d_call: -
v_call: TRBV7-7
cdr3_nt: TGTGCTAGCAGCCCGATACAGCTGGCGGACACTGAAGCTTTCTTT
cdr3_aa: CASSPIQLADTEAFF

clone_size: -
j_call: TRBJ2-5
d_call: -
v_call: TRBV7-9
cdr3_nt: TGTGCCAGCAGCTTGGCGCTCGAGGGTGAAGAGACCCAGTACTTC
cdr3_aa: CASSLALEGEETQYF

clone_size: -
j_call: TRBJ2-2
d_call: -
v_call: TRBV4-1
cdr3_nt: TGCGCCAGCAGCCAAGGACTGTACACCGGGGAGCTGTTTTTT
cdr3_aa: CASSQGLYTGELFF

clone_size: -
j_call: TRBJ1-5
d_call: -
v_call: TRBV7-9
cdr3_nt: TGTGCCAGCAGTACCTCGACAGACCTTTTGCCCCAGCATTTT
cdr3_aa: CASSTSTDLLPQHF

clone_size: -
j_call: TRBJ1-3
d_call: TRBD1
v_call: TRBV19
cdr3_nt: TGTGCCAGTAGTTCGGGACAGGGCAGCGACACCATATATTTT
cdr3_aa: CASSSGQGSDTIYF

clone_size: many
j_call: TRBJ2-3
d_call: TRBD2
v_call: TRBV7-6
cdr3_nt: TGTGCCAGCAGCGACCGACTAGCGGATACGCAGTATTTT
cdr3_aa: CASSDRLADTQYF

clone_size: -
j_call: TRBJ2-3
d_call: -
v_call: TRBV10-2
cdr3_nt: TGCGCCAGCAGTGAGTCAGTAGGGTTCCTGGCAGATACGCAGTATTTT
cdr3_aa: CASSESVGFLADTQYF

clone_size: many
j_call: TRBJ1-1
d_call: -
v_call: TRBV5-1
cdr3_nt: TGCGCCAGCAGCCCCGGGGGGGACACTGAAGCTTTCTTT
cdr3_aa: CASSPGGDTEAFF

clone_size: few
j_call: TRBJ1-1
d_call: -
v_call: TRBV29-1
cdr3_nt: TGCAGCGTTGGCCCATCGTGGGAAGCTTTCTTT
cdr3_aa: CSVGPSWEAFF

clone_size: -
j_call: TRBJ1-4
d_call: -
v_call: TRBV6-2/TRBV6-3
cdr3_nt: TGTGCCAGCAGGAGAGGAGGGTCGGAAGCAACTAATGAAAAACTGTTTTTT
cdr3_aa: CASRRGGSEATNEKLFF

clone_size: -
j_call: TRBJ1-4
d_call: TRBD1
v_call: TRBV20-1
cdr3_nt: TGCAGTGCCCGACAGGGGGCTGGTGAAAAACTGTTTTTT
cdr3_aa: CSARQGAGEKLFF

clone_size: -
j_call: TRBJ1-2
d_call: -
v_call: TRBV11-2
cdr3_nt: TGTGCCAGCAGCTTAGAAGGCCAGGGCTATGGCTACACCTTC
cdr3_aa: CASSLEGQGYGYTF

clone_size: many
j_call: TRBJ1-1
d_call: -
v_call: TRBV12-3/TRBV12-4
cdr3_nt: TGTGCCAGCAGTCCCCGGGACCCACGGGAAGCTTTCTTT
cdr3_aa: CASSPRDPREAFF

clone_size: few
j_call: TRBJ1-2
d_call: -
v_call: TRBV28
cdr3_nt: TGTGCCAGCAGTTTTGACGCAGAGGCCTATGGCTACACCTTC
cdr3_aa: CASSFDAEAYGYTF

clone_size: -
j_call: TRBJ2-7
d_call: TRBD2
v_call: TRBV20-1
cdr3_nt: TGCAGTGCTAGAGGGACTAGCGGGAGCTACGAGCAGTACTTC
cdr3_aa: CSARGTSGSYEQYF

clone_size: once
j_call: TRBJ2-7
d_call: TRBD1
v_call: TRBV6-1
cdr3_nt: TGTGCCAGCATGGATTGGGGGCATGACAGGGCCTCCTACGAGCAGTACTTC
cdr3_aa: CASMDWGHDRASYEQYF

clone_size: -
j_call: TRBJ1-1
d_call: -
v_call: TRBV20-1
cdr3_nt: TGCAGTGCTAGGGAGGCAGGCGTGTACGAAGCTTTCTTT
cdr3_aa: CSAREAGVYEAFF

clone_size: -
j_call: TRBJ1-2
d_call: -
v_call: TRBV2
cdr3_nt: TGTGCCATCGTACGGCCTAACTATGGCTACACCTTC
cdr3_aa: CAIVRPNYGYTF

clone_size: few
j_call: TRBJ1-2
d_call: -
v_call: TRBV5-1
cdr3_nt: TGCGCCAGCAGCTTTAGCGGGGGCAGCTATCTTCGAGGCTACACCTTC
cdr3_aa: CASSFSGGSYLRGYTF

clone_size: few
j_call: TRBJ2-3
d_call: -
v_call: TRBV7-2
cdr3_nt: TGTGCCAGCAGCTTCAGACTTCAGGGGGGGGATACGCAGTATTTT
cdr3_aa: CASSFRLQGGDTQYF

clone_size: -
j_call: TRBJ1-6
d_call: -
v_call: TRBV5-5
cdr3_nt: TGTGCCAGCAGCTTGGAGCCGACCTCACCCCTCCGCTTT
cdr3_aa: CASSLEPTSPLRF

clone_size: -
j_call: TRBJ2-7
d_call: TRBD2
v_call: TRBV10-3
cdr3_nt: TGTGCCATCAGTGGGGGCGGGAGCGGATACGAGCAGTACTTC
cdr3_aa: CAISGGGSGYEQYF

clone_size: -
j_call: TRBJ2-1
d_call: -
v_call: TRBV5-1
cdr3_nt: TGCGCCAGCACCTTCACCGCCGGGGTGGGCAATGAGCAGTTCTTC
cdr3_aa: CASTFTAGVGNEQFF

clone_size: few
j_call: TRBJ2-7
d_call: -
v_call: TRBV10-1
cdr3_nt: TGCGCCAGCAGCGGGAACGGACGGAACGAGCAGTACTTC
cdr3_aa: CASSGNGRNEQYF

clone_size: many
j_call: TRBJ2-2
d_call: -
v_call: TRBV19
cdr3_nt: TGTGCCAGTACGGGCACCGGGGAGCTGTTTTTT
cdr3_aa: CASTGTGELFF

clone_size: few
j_call: TRBJ1-6
d_call: TRBD1
v_call: TRBV20-1
cdr3_nt: TGCAGTGCTCGCGGGACAGGGGATAATTCACCCCTCCACTTT
cdr3_aa: CSARGTGDNSPLHF